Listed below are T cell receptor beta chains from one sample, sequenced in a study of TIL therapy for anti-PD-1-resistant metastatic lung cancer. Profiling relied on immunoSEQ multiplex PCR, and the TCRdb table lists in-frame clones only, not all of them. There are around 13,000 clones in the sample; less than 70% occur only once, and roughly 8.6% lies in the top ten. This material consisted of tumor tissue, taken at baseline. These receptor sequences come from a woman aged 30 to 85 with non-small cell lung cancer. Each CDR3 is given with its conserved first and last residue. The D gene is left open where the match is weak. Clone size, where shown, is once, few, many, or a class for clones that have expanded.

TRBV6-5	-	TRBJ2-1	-	TGTGCCAGCAGTTACGTGCGGAAATTAACCTACAATGAGCAGTTCTTC	CASSYVRKLTYNEQFF
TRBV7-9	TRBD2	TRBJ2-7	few	TGTGCCAGCAGCCCGGGACTAGCGGGAGGTTACGAGCAGTACTTC	CASSPGLAGGYEQYF
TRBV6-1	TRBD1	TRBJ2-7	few	TGTGCCAGCAGTAGCACCGACAGGGGTCGCGAGCAGTACTTC	CASSSTDRGREQYF
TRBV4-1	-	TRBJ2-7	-	TGCGCCAGCAGCCAAGAAGAGGGGGGCCCCTACGAGCAGTACTTC	CASSQEEGGPYEQYF
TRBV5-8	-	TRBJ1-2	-	TGTGCCAGCAGAGGGCAGAACTATGGCTACACCTTC	CASRGQNYGYTF
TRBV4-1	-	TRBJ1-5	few	TGCGCCAGCAGCCAGCAGGATCTAATTGGCTCTGGGCCCCAGCATTTT	CASSQQDLIGSGPQHF
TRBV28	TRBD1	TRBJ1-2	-	TGTGCCAGCCACCCGGGACAGCTCTATGGCTACACCTTC	CASHPGQLYGYTF
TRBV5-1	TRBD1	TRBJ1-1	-	TGCGCCAGCAGCGGACCGGGACAGGTAATTTCTGAAGCTTTCTTT	CASSGPGQVISEAFF
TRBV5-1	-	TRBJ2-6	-	TGCGCCAGCAGCTTGTTAGGGGAGGCCGGGGCCAACGTCCTGACTTTC	CASSLLGEAGANVLTF
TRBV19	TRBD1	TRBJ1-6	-	TGTGCCAGTAGTCACCTGGACAGGGTAGGATTCGCACCCCTCCACTTT	CASSHLDRVGFAPLHF
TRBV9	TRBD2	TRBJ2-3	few	TGTGCCAGCAGCCCAGCCAGCGGGGACACAGATACGCAGTATTTT	CASSPASGDTDTQYF
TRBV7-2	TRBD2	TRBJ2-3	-	TGTGCCAGCAGCTTTCTAGCGGCAACCACAGATACGCAGTATTTT	CASSFLAATTDTQYF
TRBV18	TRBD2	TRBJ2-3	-	TGTGCCAGCTCACGACACGCGGGACTAGCGCTGAACACAGATACGCAGTATTTT	CASSRHAGLALNTDTQYF
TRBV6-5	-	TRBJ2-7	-	TGTGCCAGCAGCACCGACAGCTACTCCTACGAGCAGTACTTC	CASSTDSYSYEQYF
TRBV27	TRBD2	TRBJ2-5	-	TGTGCCAGCAGACCAATCGGGGGGGAGACCCAGTACTTC	CASRPIGGETQYF
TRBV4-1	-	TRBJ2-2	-	TGCGCCAGCAGCCAAGATCGGGCGAACACCGGGGAGCTGTTTTTT	CASSQDRANTGELFF
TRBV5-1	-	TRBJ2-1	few	TGCGCCAGCAGCCTGGGAGGTACGACGGACAATGAGCAGTTCTTC	CASSLGGTTDNEQFF
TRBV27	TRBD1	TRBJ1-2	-	TGTGCCAGCAGCCTTGAACAGGGGCGGGGTGGCTACACCTTC	CASSLEQGRGGYTF
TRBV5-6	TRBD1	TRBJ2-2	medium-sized	TGTGCCAGCAGCTTGGTGGGGACAGGGGTCGACACCGGGGAGCTGTTTTTT	CASSLVGTGVDTGELFF
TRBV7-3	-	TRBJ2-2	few	TGTGCCAGCAGCTTAATTGGGGGTACGGCCGGGGAGCTGTTTTTT	CASSLIGGTAGELFF
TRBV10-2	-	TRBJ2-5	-	TGCGCCAGCCTGGACCTAGCAGACCAAGAGACCCAGTACTTC	CASLDLADQETQYF
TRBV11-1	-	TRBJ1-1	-	TGTGCCAGCAGCTTACTGGACAGACCAAACACTGAAGCTTTCTTT	CASSLLDRPNTEAFF